The following is a T cell receptor (beta chain) sequence with its context. What it binds is unknown. The single heparinised draw taken from each donor contained about 100 mL of blood on average. The isolated RNA, all of it, was reverse transcribed, so expressed TCRB transcripts were what got sequenced. Sequencing used immunoSEQ multiplex PCR; TCRdb keeps in-frame clones, though not all of them. The repertoire includes hundreds of thousands of clones, 15% to 20% of them detected once, and around 0.02% sits in the top ten. The data are from a study of beta chain features in type 1 diabetes. Study results and limitations: Shortening that was moderate but significant affected the TCRB CDR3s of Type 1 diabetes patients in all four CD4+ subsets. Fewer junction insertions and more nucleotide deletions appeared in type 1 diabetes patients.

This receptor was taken from a woman aged 18-30 years in good health. The sequenced sample consisted of naive CD4+ T cells from blood.

CDR3 nucleotide sequence: TGTGCCAGCAGCTTAGGAGAGGGGGCCCAGTACTTC. Protein product: CASSLGEGAQYF. The V and J genes are TRBV7-2 and TRBJ2-5; D is possibly TRBD1 (6 bases). The CDR3 loop spans 12 amino acids. The V gene lost 1 base and the J gene lost 9 bases, with 9 bases spanning the gap. The germline V gene encodes CDR1 SGHTA and CDR2 FQGNSA.